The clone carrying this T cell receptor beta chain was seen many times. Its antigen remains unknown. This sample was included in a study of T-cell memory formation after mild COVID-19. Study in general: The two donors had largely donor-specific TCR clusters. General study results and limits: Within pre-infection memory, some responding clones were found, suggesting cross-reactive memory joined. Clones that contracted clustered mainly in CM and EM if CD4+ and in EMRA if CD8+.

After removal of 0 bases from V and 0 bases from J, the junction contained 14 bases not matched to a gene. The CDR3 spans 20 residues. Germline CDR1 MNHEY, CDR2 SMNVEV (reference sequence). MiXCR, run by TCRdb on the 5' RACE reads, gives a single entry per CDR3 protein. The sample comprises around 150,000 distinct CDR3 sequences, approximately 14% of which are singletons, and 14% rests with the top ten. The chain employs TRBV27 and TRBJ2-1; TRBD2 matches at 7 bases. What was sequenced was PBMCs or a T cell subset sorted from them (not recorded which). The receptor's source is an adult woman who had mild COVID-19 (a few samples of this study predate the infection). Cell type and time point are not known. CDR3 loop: CASSLSFGRGFPHSYNEQFF. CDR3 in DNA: TGTGCCAGCAGTTTATCTTTCGGGCGGGGGTTCCCCCACTCCTACAATGAGCAGTTCTTC.